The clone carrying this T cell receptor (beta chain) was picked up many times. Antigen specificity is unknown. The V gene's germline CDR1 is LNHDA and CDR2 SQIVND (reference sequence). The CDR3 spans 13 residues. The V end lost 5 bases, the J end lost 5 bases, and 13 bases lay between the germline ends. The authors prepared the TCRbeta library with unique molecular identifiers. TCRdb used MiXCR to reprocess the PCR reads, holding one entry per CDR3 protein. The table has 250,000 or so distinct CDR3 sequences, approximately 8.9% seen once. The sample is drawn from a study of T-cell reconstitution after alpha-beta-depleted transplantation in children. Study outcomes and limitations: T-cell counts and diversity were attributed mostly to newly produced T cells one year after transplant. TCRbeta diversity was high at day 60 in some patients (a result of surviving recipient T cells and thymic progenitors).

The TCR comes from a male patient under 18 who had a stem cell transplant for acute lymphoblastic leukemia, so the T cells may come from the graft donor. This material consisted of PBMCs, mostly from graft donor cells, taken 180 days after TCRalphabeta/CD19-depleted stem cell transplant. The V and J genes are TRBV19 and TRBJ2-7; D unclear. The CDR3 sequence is CASSEVRGNEQYF. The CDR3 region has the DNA TGTGCCAGTAGTGAAGTCCGTGGGAACGAGCAGTACTTC.